These 32 T cell receptor beta chains were all obtained from the same sample, sequenced in a study. TCRdb recomputed calls from the 5' RACE reads with MiXCR, one row per CDR3 protein. This table has roughly 54,000 distinct CDR3 sequences, roughly 17% appearing once. The sample consisted of naive CD4+ T cells sorted from blood. Indicated subset: naive CD4+ T cells, CD4+CD45RA+CD25-. The receptor source for this set is a female donor with breast cancer.

The chain employs TRBV10-2 and TRBJ2-3, with a weak D call TRBD1 (5 bases). CDR1 is WSHSY and CDR2 is SAAADI in the germline V gene. The CDR3 is 14 residues long. V was pared by 6 bases and J by 3 bases, with 13 bases between. CDR3 residues: CASSPFAGTDTQYF. CDR3 in DNA: TGCGCCAGCAGCCCCTTTGCAGGGACAGATACGCAGTATTTT.

This clonotype was seen at least ten times. The V gene is TRBV7-2, the J gene TRBJ2-7, with unresolved D. The CDR3 has 13 amino acids. The germline gives CDR1 SGHTA, CDR2 FQGNSA. Trimming removed 5 bases at V and 6 bases at J, with 14 bases between. The CDR3 region has the DNA TGTGCCAGCAGCGGGTATTCGGACGGCGAGCAGTACTTC. Protein product: CASSGYSDGEQYF.

CDR3 region: CSAVRTSGGYNEQFF. The DNA of the CDR3 is TGCAGTGCGGTCCGGACTAGCGGGGGGTACAATGAGCAGTTCTTC. This chain links TRBV20-1 with TRBJ2-1, with 14 positions matching TRBD2. CDR3 length: 15 amino acids. CDR1 and CDR2 (germline): DFQATT, SNEGSKA (reference sequence). V trimming: 6 bases; J trimming: 4 bases; junction bases outside the gene matches: 5.

This clonotype was detected ten times or more. The rearrangement joins TRBV20-1 to TRBJ1-3; 7 nucleotides line up with TRBD1. Germline V CDR1 and CDR2: DFQATT, SNEGSKA (reference sequence). The CDR3 consists of 13 residues. With 6 bases clipped from V and 6 bases from J, the junction kept 8 bases outside the gene matches. The CDR3 DNA is TGCAGTGCGAAAGACAGGGTTGTAAACACCATATATTTT. Amino acid sequence: CSAKDRVVNTIYF.

This clonotype was seen many times. The chain employs TRBV11-2 and TRBJ2-5; D may be TRBD1 or TRBD2 (5 bases each). V dropped 2 bases and J dropped 5 bases, with 9 bases sitting between them. Germline CDR1 SGHAT, CDR2 FQNNGV. The CDR3 extends over 13 amino acids. For the CDR3, the DNA is TGTGCCAGCAGCTTATGGGGCGGGGAGACCCAGTACTTC. This gives the protein CASSLWGGETQYF.

This chain joins TRBV7-9 and TRBJ2-2; perhaps TRBD1 as D (6 bases). This CDR3 spans 16 amino acids. Trimming took 7 bases from V and 4 from J, leaving 19 bases between them. Germline-derived CDR1 and CDR2 are SEHNR and FQNEAQ (reference sequence). The CDR3 is CASNDMGAGSTGELFF. The CDR3 coding sequence is TGTGCCAGCAACGATATGGGGGCAGGGAGCACCGGGGAGCTGTTTTTT.

The CDR3 DNA follows: TGTGCCAGCACTATAAGAGAGACCCAGTACTTC. Residues: CASTIRETQYF. This chain uses TRBV2 with TRBJ2-5; D is unresolved. The CDR3 runs 11 residues. CDR1 is SNHLY, CDR2 FYNNEI, per germline. The V end lost 7 bases, the J end lost 4 bases, and 7 bases lay between the germline ends.

At least ten counts were recorded for this clonotype. The chain joins TRBV7-3 to TRBJ2-7; D perhaps matches TRBD1 (5 bases). CDR1 and CDR2 from the germline V gene are SGHTA and FQGTGA. The CDR3 is made up of 13 amino acids. The V gene lost 2 bases and the J gene lost 7 bases, with 12 bases spanning the gap. CDR3 amino acids: CASSLQGSGEQYF. CDR3 sequence (DNA): TGTGCCAGCAGCTTACAGGGCTCGGGTGAGCAGTACTTC.

This clonotype was found a few times. V gene TRBV5-1 combines with J gene TRBJ2-5; TRBD1 matches at 9 bases. Germline CDR1 SGHRS, CDR2 YFSETQ. The junction had 13 bases not matched to a gene; V was cut back by 1 base and J by 12 bases. CDR3 length: 15 amino acids. The CDR3 region is CASSLQPGQGDHKYF. As DNA, the CDR3 is TGCGCCAGCAGCTTGCAACCGGGACAGGGCGACCATAAGTACTTC.

This clonotype has more than one count but fewer than ten. The chain employs TRBV19 and TRBJ2-7, with 7 bases aligning to TRBD2. CDR1 and CDR2 (germline): LNHDA, SQIVND (reference sequence). The CDR3 contains 15 residues. The trim removed 1 base at V and 3 bases at J, leaving 6 bases unmatched. As DNA, the CDR3 is TGTGCCAGTAGTATAGGAGGCGGGAGAAGCTACGAGCAGTACTTC. This encodes CASSIGGGRSYEQYF.

This clonotype showed up just a few times. The gene calls are TRBV5-1 and TRBJ2-3; possibly TRBD1 for D (5 bases). The V end was cut by 2 bases, the J end by 1 base, with 11 bases between. Looked up from germline, CDR1 is SGHRS and CDR2 is YFSETQ. CDR3 length: 15 amino acids. CDR3 amino acids: CASSFDSTRTDTQYF. CDR3 nucleotides: TGCGCCAGCAGCTTTGACAGCACTCGCACAGATACGCAGTATTTT.

In the case of this clonotype: A read error may be the cause here, since a much bigger clone is one base away. The CDR3 does not end in the conserved phenylalanine or tryptophan, so this is likely a read error. This chain uses TRBV29-1 with TRBJ2-7, with 8 bases aligning to TRBD1. The CDR3 totals 13 residues. Looked up from germline, CDR1 is SQVTM and CDR2 is ANQGSEA. Trimming took 4 bases from V and 2 from J; bases not matched to a gene: 4. The CDR3 DNA reads TGCAGCGTTGGGACAGGGACCCCCTACGAGCAGTACTAC. Translation gives CSVGTGTPYEQYY.

There are a few counts of this clonotype. The rearrangement links TRBV7-2 to TRBJ2-4; tentative D call: TRBD1 (6 bases). This CDR3 has 14 amino acids. CDR1 is SGHTA and CDR2 is FQGNSA in the germline V gene. V lost 3 bases, J lost 8 bases, and 14 bases lay in between. The CDR3 DNA reads TGTGCCAGCAGCTTCCGGTTCGCAGGGGACATTCAGTACTTC. It specifies CASSFRFAGDIQYF.

V gene TRBV24-1 combines with J gene TRBJ2-5, with 8 bases matching TRBD1. With 7 bases clipped from V and 4 bases from J, the junction kept 13 bases outside the gene matches. CDR3 length: 16 amino acids. The germline gives CDR1 KGHDR, CDR2 SFDVKD. Here the CDR3 DNA reads TGTGCCACCAGGGGGAACGGACAGGGATTGGGAGAGACCCAGTACTTC. Amino acids: CATRGNGQGLGETQYF.

The chain couples TRBV20-1 to TRBJ1-3; perhaps TRBD1 as D (6 bases). The germline V gene has CDR1 DFQATT and CDR2 SNEGSKA (reference sequence). This CDR3 contains 16 residues. Between the trimmed V and J ends, which lost 0 bases and 3 bases, there was a span of 15 bases. Here the CDR3 DNA reads TGCAGTGCTAGAGATCTCAGTGGGGGGCGTGGAAACACCATATATTTT. Protein: CSARDLSGGRGNTIYF.

This clonotype was seen many times. The chain has TRBV6-2 or TRBV6-3 and TRBJ1-1; 7 bases agree with TRBD1. The V and J ends lost 6 bases and 5 bases, in that order; junction bases with no gene match: 0. The V gene's germline CDR1 is MNHEY and CDR2 SVGEGT. This CDR3 has 11 amino acids. CDR3 loop: CASRDRTEAFF. CDR3 nucleotides: TGTGCCAGCAGGGACAGGACTGAAGCTTTCTTT.

The chain combines TRBV6-5 with TRBJ2-1; no firm D call. CDR1 is MNHEY, CDR2 SVGAGI, per germline. Between the trimmed V and J ends, which lost 2 bases and 6 bases, there was a span of 20 bases. This CDR3 spans 17 amino acids. This chain's CDR3 is CASSYDFRRAVSNEQFF. In DNA, the CDR3 is TGTGCCAGCAGTTACGACTTTAGAAGGGCCGTAAGCAATGAGCAGTTCTTC.

The genes are TRBV29-1 and TRBJ2-2; TRBD2 matches 12 bases. V gave up 2 bases and J gave up 6 bases; unmatched junction bases: 4. CDR3 length: 15 amino acids. Germline CDR1 SQVTM, CDR2 ANQGSEA. In nucleotides, the CDR3 is TGCAGCGTTGAACTCGGGACTAGCGGGCCCGGGGAGCTGTTTTTT. It specifies CSVELGTSGPGELFF.

This clonotype showed up just a few times. The V and J genes are TRBV5-5 and TRBJ1-2; D not resolved. Trimming took 5 bases from V and 3 from J, leaving 11 bases between them. Germline V gene lookup returns CDR1 SGHKS and CDR2 YYEKEE (reference sequence). CDR3 length equals 13 residues. In DNA form, the CDR3 reads TGTGCCAGCAGTCCGTGGGCGGACTATGGCTACACCTTC. This translates into CASSPWADYGYTF.

This clonotype was recorded many times. The chain uses TRBV5-1 and TRBJ2-1; no definite D call. Per the germline V gene, CDR1 is SGHRS and CDR2 is YFSETQ. The CDR3 has 14 amino acids. Trimming stripped 2 bases from V and 7 bases from J, with 13 bases between. CDR3 residues: CASSLDPDRNEQFF. The CDR3 coding sequence is TGCGCCAGCAGCTTAGACCCGGACCGGAATGAGCAGTTCTTC.

J is TRBJ1-4 and V is TRBV6-5; tentative D call: TRBD1 (5 bases). From germline, CDR1 is MNHEY and CDR2 SVGAGI. This CDR3 comprises 15 residues. V lost 0 bases to trimming and J lost 5 bases, with 10 bases between them. The CDR3 DNA sequence: TGTGCCAGCAGTTACTCGAGAAGGGGCAATGAAAAACTGTTTTTT. Amino acids: CASSYSRRGNEKLFF.

This clonotype was counted ten times or more. The CDR3 reads CATTWGHQGTEAFF. In DNA form, the CDR3 reads TGTGCCACCACTTGGGGACACCAGGGCACTGAAGCTTTCTTT. The genes are TRBV15 and TRBJ1-1; tentative D call: TRBD1 (6 bases). CDR1 is LNHNV, CDR2 YYDKDF, per germline (reference sequence). V was shortened by 7 bases and J by 4 bases, with 16 bases between the two germline ends. This CDR3 region has 14 residues.

This chain connects TRBV3-1 to TRBJ1-1; 9 positions agree with TRBD1. This CDR3 is built from 15 residues. V gave up 5 bases and J gave up 2 bases; unmatched junction bases: 6. Germline CDR1 and CDR2: LGHDT and YNNKEL (reference sequence). DNA for the CDR3: TGTGCCAGCAGCAACAGGGGGCGGATAAACACTGAAGCTTTCTTT. Encoded protein: CASSNRGRINTEAFF.

This clonotype has more than one count but fewer than ten. It is likely a read error, because the conserved phenylalanine at the end of the CDR3 is missing. The chain recombines TRBV29-1 with TRBJ2-7; 8 bases are a match to TRBD1. Trimming cost V 4 bases and J 5 bases; bases outside gene matches: 10. The germline V gene has CDR1 SQVTM and CDR2 ANQGSEA. CDR3 length: 14 amino acids. CDR3 amino acids: CSVGRTGGSDEQYI. Here the CDR3 DNA reads TGCAGCGTTGGCAGAACAGGGGGGTCAGACGAGCAGTACATC.

At least ten counts were recorded for this clonotype. The chain joins TRBV7-2 to TRBJ2-6; TRBD2 might be the D (5 bases). Trimming stripped 5 bases from V and 9 bases from J, with 14 bases between. The CDR3 contains 14 residues. Germline assignment: CDR1 SGHTA and CDR2 FQGNSA. The CDR3 DNA follows: TGTGCCAGCAGCCCGGGCGCCGGAGGCAACGTCCTGACTTTC. Translated, it gives CASSPGAGGNVLTF.

This clonotype has at least ten counts. The rearrangement uses TRBV5-6 and TRBJ2-4; D not resolved. Trimming removed 4 bases from V and 7 bases from J, with 9 bases in between. CDR3 size: 12 residues. Germline V lookup: CDR1 SGHDT, CDR2 YYEEEE. The CDR3 reads CASSRGFNIQYF. Here the CDR3 DNA reads TGTGCCAGCAGCCGAGGTTTTAACATTCAGTACTTC.

This clonotype showed up many times. V and J are TRBV5-1 and TRBJ1-5, with D maybe TRBD1 (6 bases). This CDR3 is 13 amino acids long. Germline assignment: CDR1 SGHRS and CDR2 YFSETQ. V shed 4 bases and J shed 4 bases, with 9 bases lying between them. The CDR3 protein is CASSPGQNQPQHF. In nucleotides, the CDR3 is TGCGCCAGCAGCCCCGGACAGAATCAGCCCCAGCATTTT.

V is TRBV15 and J is TRBJ1-1; the D is unclear. The germline V gene encodes CDR1 LNHNV and CDR2 YYDKDF (reference sequence). Trimming left V 8 bases short and J 1 base short, with 14 bases between. This CDR3 contains 14 residues. CDR3 bases: TGTGCCACCGCCGGTGGCAGGTCGAACACTGAAGCTTTCTTT. Translated: CATAGGRSNTEAFF. The full variable domain, in which reference TRBV15 and TRBJ1-1 provide the parts outside the CDR3, is DAMVIQNPRYQVTQFGKPVTLSCSQTLNHNVMYWYQQKSSQAPKLLFHYYDKDFNNEADTPDNFQSRRPNTSFCFLDIRSPGLGDTAMYLCATAGGRSNTEAFFGQGTRLTVV.

This clonotype has only a few counts. The chain employs TRBV20-1 and TRBJ2-3; 11 bases are shared with TRBD2. The CDR3 consists of 14 residues. V lost 5 bases and J lost 6; bases outside the gene matches: 7. Per the germline V gene, CDR1 is DFQATT and CDR2 is SNEGSKA (reference sequence). This CDR3 reads CSALRLAGQDTQYF. CDR3 nucleotides: TGCAGTGCTCTACGACTAGCGGGACAGGATACGCAGTATTTT.

This clonotype was observed a few times. At one boundary the junction diverges from the germline segment, which might be a read error. This rearrangement joins TRBV4-1 to TRBJ2-5, with TRBD1 matching 8 bases. Germline CDR1 and CDR2: MGHRA and YSYEKL. This CDR3 is 16 amino acids long. The CDR3 coding sequence is TGCGCCAGCAGCAACCCAGGAAAAACAGGGGGAGAGACCCGGTACTTC. Translation gives CASSNPGKTGGETRYF.

This clonotype was observed a handful of times. The DNA of the CDR3 is TGCAGTGCAAATACCGGGACAGGGAGAACTGAAGCTTTCTTT. Encoded protein: CSANTGTGRTEAFF. This chain joins TRBV20-1 and TRBJ1-1, with 9 bases that match TRBD1. V lost 6 bases, J lost 5 bases, and 10 bases stayed unmatched. The CDR3 runs to 14 residues. The V gene's germline CDR1 is DFQATT and CDR2 SNEGSKA (reference sequence).

The chain combines TRBV5-1 with TRBJ2-5, with D unclear. V was trimmed by 0 bases and J by 2 bases, leaving 8 bases between them. The CDR3 has 14 amino acids. Per the germline V gene, CDR1 is SGHRS and CDR2 is YFSETQ. The CDR3 spells CASSLAGQQETQYF. DNA of the CDR3: TGCGCCAGCAGCTTGGCGGGTCAGCAAGAGACCCAGTACTTC.